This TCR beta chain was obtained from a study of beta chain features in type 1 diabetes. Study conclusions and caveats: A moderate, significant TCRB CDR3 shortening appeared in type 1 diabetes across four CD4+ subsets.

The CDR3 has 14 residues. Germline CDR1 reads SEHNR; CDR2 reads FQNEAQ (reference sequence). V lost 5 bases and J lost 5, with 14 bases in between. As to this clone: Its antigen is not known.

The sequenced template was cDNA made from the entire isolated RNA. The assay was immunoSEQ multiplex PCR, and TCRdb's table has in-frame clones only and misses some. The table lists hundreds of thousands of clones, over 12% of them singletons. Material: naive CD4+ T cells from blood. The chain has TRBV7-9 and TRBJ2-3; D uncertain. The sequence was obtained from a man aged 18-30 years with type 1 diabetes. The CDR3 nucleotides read TGTGCCAGCAGCCCCGATCAAGCCAAAGATACGCAGTATTTT. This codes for CASSPDQAKDTQYF.